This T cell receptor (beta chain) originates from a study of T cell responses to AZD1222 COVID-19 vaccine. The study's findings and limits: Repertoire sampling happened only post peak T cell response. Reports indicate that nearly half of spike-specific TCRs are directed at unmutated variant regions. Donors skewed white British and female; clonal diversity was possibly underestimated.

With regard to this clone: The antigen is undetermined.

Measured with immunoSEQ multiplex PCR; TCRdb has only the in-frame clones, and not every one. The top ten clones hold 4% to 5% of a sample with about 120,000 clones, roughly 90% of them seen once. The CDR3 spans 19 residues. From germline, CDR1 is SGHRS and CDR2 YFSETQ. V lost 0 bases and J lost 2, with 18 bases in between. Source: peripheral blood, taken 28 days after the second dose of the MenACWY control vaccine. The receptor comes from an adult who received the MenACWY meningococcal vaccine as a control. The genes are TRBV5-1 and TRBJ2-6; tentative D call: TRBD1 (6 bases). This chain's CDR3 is CASSLEGGPGTTGANVLTF. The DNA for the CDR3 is TGCGCCAGCAGCTTGGAAGGGGGTCCAGGTACAACTGGGGCCAACGTCCTGACTTTC.